This T cell receptor (beta chain) was captured by sequencing in a study of response to subunit inactivated influenza vaccine. Comment on this clonotype: Antigen unknown.

TCRdb passed the RT-PCR reads through MiXCR, listing each CDR3 protein once. Of about 240,000 distinct CDR3 sequences listed, about 12% are singletons. Study-level results: Researchers suggested that each seasonal influenza vaccination recruits few new T cells.

This sample comprised non-naive T cells sorted from PBMCs, obtained roughly 2 weeks before vaccination. The TCR was taken from a man aged 45-65 years who received an inactivated influenza vaccine.

CDR3 protein: CSASFGTGRSELFF. As DNA, the CDR3 is TGCAGTGCTTCCTTCGGGACAGGCAGATCGGAACTGTTTTTT. The V and J genes are TRBV20-1 and TRBJ1-4; TRBD1 matches at 8 bases. V trimming: 5 bases; J trimming: 12 bases; junction bases outside the gene matches: 14. The CDR3 length is 14 residues. In germline, CDR1 is DFQATT, CDR2 SNEGSKA (reference sequence).